A selection of T cell receptor beta chains follows, all from one sample in a study of T cell responses to AZD1222 COVID-19 vaccine. Using immunoSEQ multiplex PCR, the repertoire was profiled, and TCRdb retains in-frame clones only, with some absent. The sample holds approximately 120,000 clones, about 90% seen once. Sequences were derived from peripheral blood, sampled on day 0 of AZD1222 vaccination. The receptor source for this set is an adult in good health. CDR3s leave out the opening cysteine and the closing phenylalanine or tryptophan. A D gene is named only where the DNA matches it firmly.

d_gene,j_gene,v_gene,CDR3aa
NA,TRBJ2-3,TRBV2,ATAGVGTDTQY
TRBD1,TRBJ1-2,TRBV5-8,ASTLDRDRALRVVYT
TRBD1,TRBJ1-5,TRBV19,ASSIRTGANQPQH
NA,TRBJ1-4,TRBV20-1,SASDSTGSEKLF
NA,TRBJ2-7,TRBV7-2,ASSFGGAYEQY
TRBD2,TRBJ2-4,TRBV7-2,ASSRKISGTPLAKNIQY
NA,TRBJ2-5,TRBV25-1,ASSTRQQQETQY
NA,TRBJ1-6,TRBV4-3,ASSQDIASSYNSPLH
TRBD2,TRBJ2-2,TRBV4-3,ASSQDGSGSHTGELF
NA,TRBJ2-3,TRBV19,ASSFRSSTDTQY
NA,TRBJ1-2,TRBV28,ASSLLVGSGYT
NA,TRBJ1-4,TRBV29-1,SVDGGAGEKLF
NA,TRBJ2-3,TRBV19,ASRLQELNTDTQY
NA,TRBJ2-7,TRBV18,ASSRSGTSYEQY
NA,TRBJ2-2,TRBV5-1,ASSLEGVGELF
TRBD2,TRBJ2-5,TRBV5-1,ASSLGVLAGDYQETQY
NA,TRBJ1-5,TRBV27,ASSFRGINQPQH
NA,TRBJ2-7,TRBV18,ASSPGGPYEQY
NA,TRBJ1-1,TRBV7-2,ASSSRGGAEAF
NA,TRBJ1-4,TRBV9,ASNREATNEKLF
NA,TRBJ1-1,TRBV5-1,ASSPPTGQGVTEAF
NA,TRBJ2-7,TRBV7-6,ASCRDTGSYEQY
NA,TRBJ1-5,TRBV27,ASSTRTGSNQPQH
TRBD2,TRBJ2-5,TRBV28,ASSSGGQETQY
NA,TRBJ1-3,TRBV6-5,ASTRGTGNTIY
TRBD1,TRBJ1-2,TRBV13,ASSGVQGAGYGYT
NA,TRBJ2-3,TRBV7-9,ASSLSGPDTQY
NA,TRBJ1-6,TRBV6-6,ASMSYNSPLH
NA,TRBJ2-3,TRBV7-2,ASTLSSVDTQY
NA,TRBJ2-5,TRBV7-2,ASSLVALTQETQY
TRBD2,TRBJ2-1,TRBV6-5,ASSGLAGNEQF
NA,TRBJ2-5,TRBV29-1,SVIRGAQETQY
NA,TRBJ1-6,TRBV7-2,ASSSRPDSNSPLH
TRBD2,TRBJ2-7,TRBV11-2,ASSLIFASGGYEQY
TRBD2,TRBJ2-5,TRBV5-4,ASSSSLRTSQRWETQY